The subject of this entry is one TCR beta chain. MiXCR, run by TCRdb on the PCR reads, gives a single entry per CDR3 protein. The sample lists approximately 590,000 distinct CDR3 sequences; 25% were seen once. The data are from a study of molecular identifiers for immune sequencing clone quantification. V was cut by 5 bases and J by 0 bases, with 13 bases left in between. The CDR3 totals 14 residues. Per germline, CDR1 SQVTM and CDR2 ANQGSEA. This chain joins TRBV29-1 and TRBJ1-2; D perhaps matches TRBD1 (5 bases). This clonotype was obtained from a human donor in good health. Some libraries in this study had Jurkat cell RNA spiked in. Sequenced material: naive CD8+ T cells from blood, with Jurkat cell RNA spiked in. Noted subset: FACS-sorted CD8+CD4-CCR7+CD45RA+ naive T cells. The CDR3 nucleotides are TGCAGCGTTCCCCGGGACGGAGCTAACTATGGCTACACCTTC. As protein: CSVPRDGANYGYTF.